This entry lists 8 T cell receptor beta chains sequenced from one sample in a study of cytomegalovirus exposure and HLA in healthy donors. Some clones are missing from TCRdb's copy, which holds only in-frame ones; the method was immunoSEQ multiplex PCR. The top ten hold less than 2.5% of the sample, which has tens of thousands of clones, nearly 95% seen once. The sample consisted of PBMCs. The receptors shown here come from a woman under 30 in good health and CMV-seronegative.

The rearrangement joins TRBV29-1 to TRBJ2-1; 8 nucleotides match TRBD1. This CDR3 comprises 13 residues. CDR1 and CDR2 from the germline V gene are SQVTM and ANQGSEA. With V trimmed by 8 bases and J by 3 bases, 6 bases remained unmatched. The CDR3 sequence: CSLKTGDYNEQFF. The CDR3 DNA reads TGCAGCTTGAAGACAGGGGACTACAATGAGCAGTTCTTC.

The V and J genes are TRBV6-1 and TRBJ1-1, with D unclear. Germline loops: CDR1 MNHNS, CDR2 SASEGT. The CDR3 spans 13 residues. The ends were cut back, 6 bases at V and 1 base at J, with 9 bases in the middle. The CDR3 is CASSTTENTEAFF. The CDR3 bases are TGTGCCAGCAGCACCACAGAGAACACTGAAGCTTTCTTT.

V is TRBV6-1 and J is TRBJ1-4; 9 bases match TRBD1. The CDR3 runs to 13 residues. The germline gives CDR1 MNHNS, CDR2 SASEGT. The V and J ends lost 6 bases and 8 bases, in that order; junction bases with no gene match: 4. CDR3 residues: CASRGQGTEKLFF. CDR3 sequence (DNA): TGTGCCAGCAGAGGACAGGGGACCGAAAAACTGTTTTTT.

This chain connects TRBV13 to TRBJ2-1; 9 nucleotides line up with TRBD2. With V trimmed by 1 base and J by 4 bases, 5 bases remained unmatched. CDR3 length: 16 amino acids. From germline, CDR1 is PRHDT and CDR2 FYEKMQ (reference sequence). CDR3 DNA sequence: TGTGCCAGCAGCTTAGCTTCGGGACTAGCTTACAATGAGCAGTTCTTC. This gives the protein CASSLASGLAYNEQFF.

The rearrangement uses TRBV7-9 and TRBJ1-5; D is possibly TRBD1 (6 bases). The V and J ends lost 7 bases and 12 bases respectively, with 13 bases between them. Per germline, CDR1 SEHNR and CDR2 FQNEAQ (reference sequence). The CDR3 extends over 11 amino acids. The CDR3 is CASIIGQCQHF. In DNA, the CDR3 is TGTGCCAGCATCATCGGACAGTGCCAGCATTTT.

The chain has TRBV28 and TRBJ2-7; D might be TRBD2 (6 bases). The CDR3 loop spans 14 amino acids. The V end was cut by 6 bases, the J end by 0 bases, with 12 bases between. CDR1 is MDHEN and CDR2 is SYDVKM in the germline V gene. The CDR3 bases are TGTGCCAGCAGCGGGACTTCCAGCTCCTACGAGCAGTACTTC. Translation gives CASSGTSSSYEQYF.

The chain links TRBV11-1 to TRBJ2-1; a possible D gene is TRBD2 (5 bases). This CDR3 region has 15 residues. Per the germline V gene, CDR1 is SGHAT and CDR2 is FQDESV (reference sequence). V lost 2 bases and J 6 bases, leaving 14 bases between the germline ends. CDR3 bases: TGTGCCAGCAGCTTACTCCAGAGGGCCCCCAATGAGCAGTTCTTC. Translation gives CASSLLQRAPNEQFF.

The genes are TRBV5-6 and TRBJ1-3; tentative D call: TRBD1 (5 bases). CDR1 SGHDT and CDR2 YYEEEE come from the germline V gene. V was pared by 0 bases and J by 7 bases, with 14 bases between. This CDR3 region has 15 residues. CDR3 region: CASSLVGQRSNTIYF. The DNA of the CDR3 is TGTGCCAGCAGCTTGGTAGGACAACGTTCGAACACCATATATTTT. The full variable domain, rest sourced from reference TRBV5-6 and TRBJ1-3, is DAGVTQSPTHLIKTRGQQVTLRCSPKSGHDTVSWYQQALGQGPQFIFQYYEEEERQRGNFPDRFSGHQFPNYSSELNVNALLLGDSALYLCASSLVGQRSNTIYFGEGSWLTVV.